This T cell receptor (beta chain) comes out of a study of radiotherapy plus CTLA-4 blockade in lung cancer. Per germline, CDR1 MNHNS and CDR2 SASEGT. The CDR3 consists of 15 residues. V shed 6 bases, J shed 0 bases, and the junction held 2 bases outside the gene matches. The data were produced by immunoSEQ multiplex PCR, yet TCRdb's version contains in-frame clones alone and is incomplete. Of approximately 77,000 clones listed, under 80% were seen once; the top ten hold 22%. The chain joins TRBV6-1 to TRBJ2-5; 12 positions match TRBD2. This TCR was sampled from a human donor with non-small cell lung cancer whose response to radiotherapy plus ipilimumab could not be evaluated. Some clones in this sample may be carry-over from other donors' samples. Sequenced material: peripheral blood, taken from a patient treated with radiotherapy plus ipilimumab. CDR3: CASSRTSGNQETQYF. In DNA, the CDR3 is TGTGCCAGCAGCCGGACTAGCGGGAACCAAGAGACCCAGTACTTC.